Listed below are T cell receptor beta chains from one sample, sequenced in a study of response to subunit inactivated influenza vaccine. TCRdb reanalysed the RT-PCR reads using MiXCR and keeps one entry per CDR3 protein. The data contain about 650,000 distinct CDR3 sequences, 14% of them singletons. The source was PBMCs from blood, collected 14 to 15 days before vaccination. These receptor sequences come from a man between 50 and 59 years old who received an inactivated influenza vaccine. Both conserved end residues are trimmed from each CDR3. Not every row has a clone size; where given, it reads once, few, many or a size class.

J gene: TRBJ2-1
clone size: -
V gene: TRBV4-2
CDR3 protein: ASSHLDNEQF

J gene: TRBJ2-1
clone size: few
V gene: TRBV12-3/TRBV12-4
CDR3 protein: ASSPGLAGDWVNEQF

J gene: TRBJ1-1
clone size: -
V gene: TRBV20-1
CDR3 protein: SARDPRNTEAF

J gene: TRBJ1-3
clone size: -
V gene: TRBV13
CDR3 protein: ASSEGTGPGNTIY

J gene: TRBJ2-3
clone size: -
V gene: TRBV7-6
CDR3 protein: ASSLAGASADTQY

J gene: TRBJ1-5
clone size: few
V gene: TRBV4-3
CDR3 protein: ASSQDRLPNQPQH

J gene: TRBJ2-1
clone size: few
V gene: TRBV5-1
CDR3 protein: ASRQVGDEQF

J gene: TRBJ2-3
clone size: many
V gene: TRBV27
CDR3 protein: ASRLLAGGSDTQY

J gene: TRBJ2-7
clone size: -
V gene: TRBV7-2
CDR3 protein: ASSLRLAGEQY

J gene: TRBJ2-1
clone size: -
V gene: TRBV7-9
CDR3 protein: ASNALAESSYNEQF

J gene: TRBJ2-2
clone size: few
V gene: TRBV24-1
CDR3 protein: ATRGQGTGELF

J gene: TRBJ2-7
clone size: -
V gene: TRBV12-3/TRBV12-4
CDR3 protein: ASSFVAGAQYEQY

J gene: TRBJ2-7
clone size: many
V gene: TRBV12-3/TRBV12-4
CDR3 protein: ASSPKRDASEQY

J gene: TRBJ2-7
clone size: few
V gene: TRBV4-3
CDR3 protein: ASSQDIGTSFIHEQY

J gene: TRBJ1-4
clone size: few
V gene: TRBV20-1
CDR3 protein: SARDATGVNEKLF

J gene: TRBJ1-4
clone size: -
V gene: TRBV7-8
CDR3 protein: ASSLAFSAATNEKLF

J gene: TRBJ2-7
clone size: -
V gene: TRBV20-1
CDR3 protein: SARGASEQY

J gene: TRBJ2-3
clone size: few
V gene: TRBV12-3/TRBV12-4
CDR3 protein: ASSFTGDTQY

J gene: TRBJ2-1
clone size: few
V gene: TRBV5-6
CDR3 protein: ASSLALAGPTEQF

J gene: TRBJ2-2
clone size: -
V gene: TRBV3-1
CDR3 protein: ASSQRNREPNTGELF

J gene: TRBJ2-5
clone size: few
V gene: TRBV4-2
CDR3 protein: ASSQVYNGREETQY

J gene: TRBJ1-5
clone size: many
V gene: TRBV12-3/TRBV12-4
CDR3 protein: ASSLWGGNSNQPQH

J gene: TRBJ1-5
clone size: -
V gene: TRBV7-8
CDR3 protein: ASSLRQGRNQPQH

J gene: TRBJ1-1
clone size: -
V gene: TRBV7-9
CDR3 protein: ASRTEANTEAF

J gene: TRBJ2-1
clone size: few
V gene: TRBV9
CDR3 protein: ASSVDDYNEQF

J gene: TRBJ2-6
clone size: few
V gene: TRBV28
CDR3 protein: ASSTGQISGANVLT

J gene: TRBJ2-1
clone size: many
V gene: TRBV15
CDR3 protein: ATSRRGGSYNEQF

J gene: TRBJ1-5
clone size: many
V gene: TRBV2
CDR3 protein: ASSEAAGSNQPQH

J gene: TRBJ1-6
clone size: -
V gene: TRBV6-2/TRBV6-3
CDR3 protein: ASRTRTGVSPLH

J gene: TRBJ2-6
clone size: -
V gene: TRBV5-1
CDR3 protein: ASSYQTSGPSGANVLT

J gene: TRBJ2-7
clone size: -
V gene: TRBV7-8
CDR3 protein: ASSLLTGVYEQY

J gene: TRBJ1-2
clone size: few
V gene: TRBV9
CDR3 protein: ASSDLGQGRRGYT

J gene: TRBJ2-5
clone size: -
V gene: TRBV10-3
CDR3 protein: ATNAGQQETQY

J gene: TRBJ2-7
clone size: -
V gene: TRBV6-2/TRBV6-3
CDR3 protein: ASSSGIGLLQY

J gene: TRBJ2-3
clone size: few
V gene: TRBV6-2/TRBV6-3
CDR3 protein: ASSYHPSRGRADTQY

J gene: TRBJ1-4
clone size: -
V gene: TRBV4-3
CDR3 protein: ASSQEGVGVGEKLF

J gene: TRBJ2-2
clone size: many
V gene: TRBV7-9
CDR3 protein: ASSLAAGELF

J gene: TRBJ2-3
clone size: few
V gene: TRBV24-1
CDR3 protein: ATSRGTGTDTQY

J gene: TRBJ2-7
clone size: -
V gene: TRBV5-1
CDR3 protein: ASSLAGGVTTEQY

J gene: TRBJ2-4
clone size: many
V gene: TRBV7-2
CDR3 protein: ASSSPMKGRKNIQY

J gene: TRBJ1-1
clone size: -
V gene: TRBV10-3
CDR3 protein: AITTGLNTEAF

J gene: TRBJ2-7
clone size: few
V gene: TRBV6-1
CDR3 protein: ATSTPAGSNEQY

J gene: TRBJ1-5
clone size: many
V gene: TRBV3-1
CDR3 protein: ASSQEFRGPNNQPQH

J gene: TRBJ2-5
clone size: -
V gene: TRBV20-1
CDR3 protein: SSPEMETQY

J gene: TRBJ2-1
clone size: -
V gene: TRBV15
CDR3 protein: ATSRDGTSGREQF

J gene: TRBJ1-5
clone size: many
V gene: TRBV7-2
CDR3 protein: ASSSEWGGNQPQH

J gene: TRBJ2-2
clone size: -
V gene: TRBV11-2
CDR3 protein: ASSLGLAEPANTGELF

J gene: TRBJ1-1
clone size: few
V gene: TRBV29-1
CDR3 protein: SVGTQVNTEAF

J gene: TRBJ2-3
clone size: few
V gene: TRBV27
CDR3 protein: ASSSLAGRTNTQY

J gene: TRBJ2-5
clone size: -
V gene: TRBV6-2/TRBV6-3
CDR3 protein: ASSKGQHQETQY